Listed here is a single T cell receptor (beta chain). V shed 2 bases and J 7 bases; nucleotides not matched to a gene: 6. The CDR3 loop spans 17 amino acids. CDR1 is LGHNA, CDR2 YNFKEQ, per germline. In the study's own analysis: Scientists estimated how many nucleated cells there were by amplifying reference gene primers. Produced via immunoSEQ multiplex PCR; TCRdb's table is partial and in-frame only. That table is the source of V, J and clone size, and D and trimming were worked out from the DNA. The sample lists around 340,000 clones, roughly 90% occurring once. The data derive from a study of blood T cell repertoires in COVID-19. Enrolled during active infection, Seattle patients were then followed longitudinally.

Sequenced input: peripheral blood. The rearrangement links TRBV4-2 to TRBJ2-2; 14 positions match TRBD2. The sequence was obtained from a woman aged 55-70 years with COVID-19, enrolled during active disease. The CDR3 DNA follows: TGTGCCAGCAGCCAACGACTAGCGGGGGGGCCTGGCGGGGAGCTGTTTTTT. Residues: CASSQRLAGGPGGELFF.